This T cell receptor (beta chain) was identified in a study of blood T cell repertoires in COVID-19. The overall study: Material from acute and convalescent COVID-19 was sourced from the United States, Italy and Spain. PBMCs, B-cell-depleted T cells, or T cells provided the cDNA or gDNA that made up the material.

In its sample, this clone was seen a few times. In the study's own analysis: Quantification of nucleated cells was approximated via reference gene primer amplification. Clones were read by immunoSEQ multiplex PCR, and TCRdb kept only the in-frame ones, dropping some. V and J calls and clone size are those listed in that table; D and trimming were worked out from the DNA. The data show about 300,000 clones, with approximately 83% seen just once and about 14% held by the top ten. The source material was peripheral blood. This sequence originates from a human donor in a cohort sampled during active COVID-19.

For the CDR3, the DNA is TGTGCCAGCAGCTTACGTGGAGGCTTCAAAGCTTTCTTT. Protein: CASSLRGGFKAFF. The chain employs TRBV7-9 and TRBJ1-1; D is undetermined. Germline CDR1 SEHNR, CDR2 FQNEAQ (reference sequence). Trimming took off 2 bases at V and 9 bases at J, with 13 bases between the two ends. The length of the CDR3 is 13 residues.